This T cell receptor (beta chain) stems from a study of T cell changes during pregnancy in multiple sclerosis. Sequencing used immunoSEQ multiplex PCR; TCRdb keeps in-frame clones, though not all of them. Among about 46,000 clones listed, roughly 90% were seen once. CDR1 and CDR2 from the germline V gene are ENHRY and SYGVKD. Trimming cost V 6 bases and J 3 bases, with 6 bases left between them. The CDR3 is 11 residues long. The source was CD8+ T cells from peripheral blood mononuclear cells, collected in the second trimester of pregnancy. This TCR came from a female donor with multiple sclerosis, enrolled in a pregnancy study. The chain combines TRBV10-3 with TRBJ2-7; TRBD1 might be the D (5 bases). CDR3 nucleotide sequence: TGTGCCATCAGCGACAGCTACGAGCAGTACTTC. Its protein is CAISDSYEQYF.